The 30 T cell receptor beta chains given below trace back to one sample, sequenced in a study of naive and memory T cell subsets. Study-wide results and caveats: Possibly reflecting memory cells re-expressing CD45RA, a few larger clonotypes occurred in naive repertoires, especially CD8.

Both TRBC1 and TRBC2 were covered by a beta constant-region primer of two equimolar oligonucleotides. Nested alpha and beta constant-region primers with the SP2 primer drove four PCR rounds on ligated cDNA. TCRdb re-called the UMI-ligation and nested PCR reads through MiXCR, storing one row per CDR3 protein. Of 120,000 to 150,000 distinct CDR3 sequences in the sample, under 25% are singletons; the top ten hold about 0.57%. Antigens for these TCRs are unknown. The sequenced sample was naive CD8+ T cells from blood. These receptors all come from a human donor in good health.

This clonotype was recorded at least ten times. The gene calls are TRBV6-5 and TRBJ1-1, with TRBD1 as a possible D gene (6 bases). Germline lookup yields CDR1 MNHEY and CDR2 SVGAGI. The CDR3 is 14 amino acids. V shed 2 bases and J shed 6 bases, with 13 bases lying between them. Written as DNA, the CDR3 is TGTGCCAGCAGTTACACGGGGGCAGTCTCTGAAGCTTTCTTT. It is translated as CASSYTGAVSEAFF.

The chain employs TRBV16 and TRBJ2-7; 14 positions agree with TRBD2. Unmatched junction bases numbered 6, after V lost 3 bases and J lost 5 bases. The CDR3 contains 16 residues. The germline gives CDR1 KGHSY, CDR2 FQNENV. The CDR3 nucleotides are TGTGCCAGCAGCCAGGGGACTAGCGGGAGTTCACACGAGCAGTACTTC. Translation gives CASSQGTSGSSHEQYF.

The CDR3: CASRVRRPNTEAFF. CDR3 sequence (DNA): TGTGCCAGCAGAGTCCGCAGGCCTAACACTGAAGCTTTCTTT. The chain combines TRBV27 with TRBJ1-1; D not resolved. The CDR3 is 14 amino acids. With 6 bases removed from V and 2 bases from J, the gap between germline ends came to 13 bases. Germline values: CDR1 MNHEY, CDR2 SMNVEV (reference sequence).

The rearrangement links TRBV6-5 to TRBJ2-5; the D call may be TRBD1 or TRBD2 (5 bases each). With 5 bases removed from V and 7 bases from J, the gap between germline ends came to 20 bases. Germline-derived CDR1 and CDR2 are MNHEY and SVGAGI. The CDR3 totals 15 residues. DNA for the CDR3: TGTGCCAGCAGTCCCCGGGACCCCCCTGGCCGGACCCAGTACTTC. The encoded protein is CASSPRDPPGRTQYF.

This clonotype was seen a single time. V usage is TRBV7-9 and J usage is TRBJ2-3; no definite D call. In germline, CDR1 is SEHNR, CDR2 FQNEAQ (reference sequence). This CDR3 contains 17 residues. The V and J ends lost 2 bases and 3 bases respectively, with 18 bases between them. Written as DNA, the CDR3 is TGTGCCAGCAGCTTACAGTTACGGCTAGTAGAGACAGATACGCAGTATTTT. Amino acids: CASSLQLRLVETDTQYF.

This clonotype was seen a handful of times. The CDR3 DNA is TGTGCCAGCAGCCCGGTGGCTGGACTCTCTGGGGCAGAGACCCAGTACTTC. Protein product: CASSPVAGLSGAETQYF. The rearrangement joins TRBV27 to TRBJ2-5; D is possibly TRBD1 or TRBD2 (5 bases each). V lost 6 bases and J 4 bases, leaving 24 bases between the germline ends. This CDR3 is 17 amino acids long. Germline CDR1 MNHEY, CDR2 SMNVEV (reference sequence).

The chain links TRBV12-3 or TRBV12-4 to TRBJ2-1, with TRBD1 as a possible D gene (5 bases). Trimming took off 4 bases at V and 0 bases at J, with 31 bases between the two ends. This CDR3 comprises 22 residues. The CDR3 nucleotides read TGTGCCAGCAGTTCCCCGCTTAATCTGGACACGGTCGAGCCCAGCTCCTACAATGAGCAGTTCTTC. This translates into CASSSPLNLDTVEPSSYNEQFF.

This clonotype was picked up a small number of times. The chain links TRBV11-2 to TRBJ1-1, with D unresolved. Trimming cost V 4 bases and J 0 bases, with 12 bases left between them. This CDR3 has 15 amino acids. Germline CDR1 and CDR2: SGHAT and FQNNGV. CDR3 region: CASSSTGNMNTEAFF. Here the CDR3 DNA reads TGTGCCAGCAGCTCGACGGGGAACATGAACACTGAAGCTTTCTTT.

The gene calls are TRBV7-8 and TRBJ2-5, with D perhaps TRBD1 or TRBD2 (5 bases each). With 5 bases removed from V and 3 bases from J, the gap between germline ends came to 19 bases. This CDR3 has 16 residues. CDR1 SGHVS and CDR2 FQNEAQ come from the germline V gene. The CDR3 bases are TGTGCCAGCAGCCAGAGGGGACCGCGAATCGAAGAGACCCAGTACTTC. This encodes CASSQRGPRIEETQYF.

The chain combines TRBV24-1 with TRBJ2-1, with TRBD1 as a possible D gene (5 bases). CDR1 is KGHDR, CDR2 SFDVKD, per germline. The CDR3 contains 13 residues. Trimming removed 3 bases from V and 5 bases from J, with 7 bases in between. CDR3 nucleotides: TGTGCCACCAGTGATGGGGCTGACAATGAGCAGTTCTTC. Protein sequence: CATSDGADNEQFF.

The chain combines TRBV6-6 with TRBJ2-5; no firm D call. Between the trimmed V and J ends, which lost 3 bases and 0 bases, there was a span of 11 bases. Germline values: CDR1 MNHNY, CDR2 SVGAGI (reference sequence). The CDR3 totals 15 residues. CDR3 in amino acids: CASSYSGLYQETQYF. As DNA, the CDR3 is TGTGCCAGCAGTTATTCGGGTCTGTACCAAGAGACCCAGTACTTC.

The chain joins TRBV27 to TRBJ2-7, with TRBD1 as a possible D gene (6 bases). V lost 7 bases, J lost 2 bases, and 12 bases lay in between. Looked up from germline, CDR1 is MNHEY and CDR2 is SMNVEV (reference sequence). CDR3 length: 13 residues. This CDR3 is CASTGQGTYEQYF. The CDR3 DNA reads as TGTGCCAGCACGGGCCAGGGGACCTACGAGCAGTACTTC.

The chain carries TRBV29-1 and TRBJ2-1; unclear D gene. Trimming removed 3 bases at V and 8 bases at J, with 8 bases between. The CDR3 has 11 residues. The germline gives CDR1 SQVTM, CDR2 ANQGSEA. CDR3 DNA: TGCAGCGTTGAGATGGAATATGAGCAGTTCTTC. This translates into CSVEMEYEQFF.

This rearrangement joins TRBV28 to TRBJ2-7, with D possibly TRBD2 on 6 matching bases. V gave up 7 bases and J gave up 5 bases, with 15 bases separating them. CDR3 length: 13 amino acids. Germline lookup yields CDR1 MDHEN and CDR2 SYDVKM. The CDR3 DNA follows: TGTGCCAGCACCTCCAGAGCGGGCCACGAGCAGTACTTC. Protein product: CASTSRAGHEQYF.

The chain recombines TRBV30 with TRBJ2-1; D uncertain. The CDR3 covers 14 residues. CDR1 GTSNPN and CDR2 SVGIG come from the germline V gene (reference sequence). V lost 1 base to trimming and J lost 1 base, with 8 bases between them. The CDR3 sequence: CAWSAGSSYNEQFF. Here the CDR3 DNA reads TGTGCCTGGAGTGCCGGTTCGTCCTACAATGAGCAGTTCTTC. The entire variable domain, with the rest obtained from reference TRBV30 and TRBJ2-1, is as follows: SQTIHQWPATLVQPVGSPLSLECTVEGTSNPNLYWYRQAAGRGLQLLFYSVGIGQISSEVPQNLSASRPQDRQFILSSKKLLLSDSGFYLCAWSAGSSYNEQFFGPGTRLTVL.

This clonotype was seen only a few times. CDR3 in amino acids: CASSLGTDGAKNIQYF. CDR3 sequence (DNA): TGTGCCAGCAGCTTAGGGACAGACGGTGCCAAAAACATTCAGTACTTC. The chain carries TRBV7-2 and TRBJ2-4; D is possibly TRBD1 (6 bases). Germline loops: CDR1 SGHTA, CDR2 FQGNSA. CDR3 size: 16 residues. The V and J ends lost 1 base and 1 base respectively, with 11 bases between them. Drawing the rest from reference TRBV7-2 and TRBJ2-4, the complete variable domain is GAGVSQSPSNKVTEKGKDVELRCDPISGHTALYWYRQSLGQGLEFLIYFQGNSAPDKSGLPSDRFSAERTGGSVSTLTIQRTQQEDSAVYLCASSLGTDGAKNIQYFGAGTRLSVL.

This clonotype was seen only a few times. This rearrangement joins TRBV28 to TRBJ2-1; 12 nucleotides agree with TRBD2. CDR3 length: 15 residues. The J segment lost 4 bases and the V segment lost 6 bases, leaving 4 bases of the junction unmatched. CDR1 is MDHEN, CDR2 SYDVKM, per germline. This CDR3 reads CASRPLAGGYNEQFF. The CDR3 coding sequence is TGTGCCAGCAGACCCCTAGCGGGGGGGTACAATGAGCAGTTCTTC. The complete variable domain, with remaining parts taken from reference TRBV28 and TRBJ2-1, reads DVKVTQSSRYLVKRTGEKVFLECVQDMDHENMFWYRQDPGLGLRLIYFSYDVKMKEKGDIPEGYSVSREKKERFSLILESASTNQTSMYLCASRPLAGGYNEQFFGPGTRLTVL.

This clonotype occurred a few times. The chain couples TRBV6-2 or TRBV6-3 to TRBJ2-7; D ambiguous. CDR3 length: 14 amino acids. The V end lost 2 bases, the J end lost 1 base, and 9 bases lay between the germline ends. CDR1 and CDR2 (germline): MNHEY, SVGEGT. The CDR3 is CASSYDAKSYEQYF. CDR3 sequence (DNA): TGTGCCAGCAGTTACGACGCTAAATCCTACGAGCAGTACTTC.

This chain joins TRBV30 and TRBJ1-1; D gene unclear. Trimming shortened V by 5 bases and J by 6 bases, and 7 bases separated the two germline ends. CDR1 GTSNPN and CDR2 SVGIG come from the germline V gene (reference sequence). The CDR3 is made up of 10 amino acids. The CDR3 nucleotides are TGTGCCTGGGGCACGGCTGAAGCTTTCTTT. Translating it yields CAWGTAEAFF.

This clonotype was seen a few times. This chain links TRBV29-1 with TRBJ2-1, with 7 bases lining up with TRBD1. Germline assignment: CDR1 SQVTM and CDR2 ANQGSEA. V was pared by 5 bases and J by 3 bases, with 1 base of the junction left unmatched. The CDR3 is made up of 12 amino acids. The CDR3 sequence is CSVRDSYNEQFF. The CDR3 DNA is TGCAGCGTTCGGGACAGCTACAATGAGCAGTTCTTC.

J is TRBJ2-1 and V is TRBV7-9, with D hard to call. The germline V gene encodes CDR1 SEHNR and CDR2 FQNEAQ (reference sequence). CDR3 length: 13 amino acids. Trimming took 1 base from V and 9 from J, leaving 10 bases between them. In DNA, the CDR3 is TGTGCCAGCAGCTTAGGCACAAAGGCTGAGCAGTTCTTC. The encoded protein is CASSLGTKAEQFF.

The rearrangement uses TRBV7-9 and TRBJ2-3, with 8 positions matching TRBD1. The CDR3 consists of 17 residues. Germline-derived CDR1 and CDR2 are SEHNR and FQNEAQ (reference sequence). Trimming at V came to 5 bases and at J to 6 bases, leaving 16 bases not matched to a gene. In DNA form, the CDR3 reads TGTGCCAGCAGCGAAAACCAAGACAGGGGACCTCTGGATACGCAGTATTTT. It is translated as CASSENQDRGPLDTQYF.

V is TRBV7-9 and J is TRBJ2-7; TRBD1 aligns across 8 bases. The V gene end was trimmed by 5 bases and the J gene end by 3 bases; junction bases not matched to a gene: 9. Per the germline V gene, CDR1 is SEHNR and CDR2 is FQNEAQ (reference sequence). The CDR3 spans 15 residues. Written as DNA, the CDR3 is TGTGCCAGCAGCCCCCGAGACAGGGGTGTCTACGAGCAGTACTTC. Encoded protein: CASSPRDRGVYEQYF.

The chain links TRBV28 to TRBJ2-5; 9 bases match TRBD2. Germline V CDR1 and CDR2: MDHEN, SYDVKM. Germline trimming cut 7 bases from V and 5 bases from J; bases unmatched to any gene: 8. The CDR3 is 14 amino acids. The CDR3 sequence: CASMPSGEGETQYF. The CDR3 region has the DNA TGTGCCAGCATGCCTAGCGGGGAGGGGGAGACCCAGTACTTC. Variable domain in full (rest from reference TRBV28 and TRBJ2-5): DVKVTQSSRYLVKRTGEKVFLECVQDMDHENMFWYRQDPGLGLRLIYFSYDVKMKEKGDIPEGYSVSREKKERFSLILESASTNQTSMYLCASMPSGEGETQYFGPGTRLLVL.

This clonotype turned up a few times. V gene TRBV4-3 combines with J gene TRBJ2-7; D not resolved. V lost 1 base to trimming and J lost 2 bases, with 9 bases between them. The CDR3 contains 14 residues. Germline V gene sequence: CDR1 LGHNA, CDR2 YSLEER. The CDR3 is CASSQARYTYEQYF. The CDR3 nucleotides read TGCGCCAGCAGCCAAGCCCGATACACCTACGAGCAGTACTTC.

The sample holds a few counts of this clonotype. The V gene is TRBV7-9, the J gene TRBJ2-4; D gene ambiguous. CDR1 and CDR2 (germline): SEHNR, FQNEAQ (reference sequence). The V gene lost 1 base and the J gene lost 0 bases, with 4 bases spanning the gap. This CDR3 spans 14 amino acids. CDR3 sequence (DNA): TGTGCCAGCAGCTTAGGGGGAGCCAAAAACATTCAGTACTTC. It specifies CASSLGGAKNIQYF.

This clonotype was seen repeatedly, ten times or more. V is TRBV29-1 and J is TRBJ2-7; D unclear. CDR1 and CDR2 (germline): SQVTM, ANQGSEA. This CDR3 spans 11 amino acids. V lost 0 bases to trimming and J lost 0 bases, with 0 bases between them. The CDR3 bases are TGCAGCGTTGAAGACTCCTACGAGCAGTACTTC. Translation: CSVEDSYEQYF.

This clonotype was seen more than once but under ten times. The CDR3 here is CASSEEGDSHNEQFF. The CDR3 DNA sequence: TGTGCCAGCAGTGAAGAAGGGGACAGCCACAATGAGCAGTTCTTC. This rearrangement joins TRBV2 to TRBJ2-1; 7 bases align to TRBD1. The CDR3 length is 15 residues. Germline loops: CDR1 SNHLY, CDR2 FYNNEI. The ends lost 1 base at V and 5 bases at J; junction bases unmatched: 5.

DNA for the CDR3: TGTGCCAGCAGCGGGACCCTGGTTGGGAGCACTGAAGCTTTCTTT. This codes for CASSGTLVGSTEAFF. The chain has TRBV6-5 and TRBJ1-1; maybe TRBD1 (5 bases). V shed 6 bases and J shed 4 bases, with 18 bases lying between them. In germline, CDR1 is MNHEY, CDR2 SVGAGI. The CDR3 extends over 15 amino acids.

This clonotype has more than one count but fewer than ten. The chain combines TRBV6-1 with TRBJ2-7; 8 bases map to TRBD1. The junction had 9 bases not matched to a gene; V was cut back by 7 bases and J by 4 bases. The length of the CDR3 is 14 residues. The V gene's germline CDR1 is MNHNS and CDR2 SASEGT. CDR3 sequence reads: CASILGQEGYEQYF. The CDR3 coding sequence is TGTGCCAGCATTCTGGGACAGGAGGGATACGAGCAGTACTTC.